This T cell receptor beta chain came from a study of OX40 agonist ivuxolimab in advanced cancers. Concerning the study at large: The costimulatory receptor OX40 (CD134) was targeted by ivuxolimab, a fully human IgG2 agonistic monoclonal antibody. Peripheral TCRbeta sequencing aimed to test whether ivuxolimab altered TCR sequence diversity and caused clonal T-cell expansion. The paper reports the monotherapy dose-escalation portion (N = 52 patients) of the phase I ivuxolimab trial. Intravenous ivuxolimab was administered to patients every 2 weeks at six dose levels: 0.01, 0.1, 0.3, 1.5, 3 and 10 mg/kg. Patients were allowed to have had prior anti-PD-1, anti-PD-L1 or anti-CTLA-4 therapy, and roughly 40% of the dose-escalation patients had previously received checkpoint inhibitors. Partial responses occurred in three dose-escalation patients: two with cutaneous melanoma and one with hepatocellular carcinoma. Among the roughly 52 dose-escalation patients, some 19 had hepatocellular carcinoma, about 15 melanoma, 9 renal cell carcinoma and 9 head and neck cancer. In the dose-escalation cohort, around 80% of patients were male, and the mean age was 60 years with a range of about 23 to 79.

Patients with autoimmune disease history or receiving systemic immunosuppression were excluded from the trial. Peripheral blood for TCR sequencing was drawn from every dose cohort at baseline, at cycle 4 day 1 and at cycle 7 day 1. The samples were drawn from a first-in-human, open-label, multicenter phase I dose-escalation trial of ivuxolimab. The trial enrolled adults with locally advanced or metastatic head and neck squamous cell, hepatocellular, melanoma or renal cell carcinoma. CD4+ and CD8+ T cells were sorted separately from peripheral blood before TCR sequencing. V is reduced by 1 base and J by 5 bases, leaving a spacing of 4 bases between them. Reading from cysteine to phenylalanine, the CDR3 counts 13 amino acids. Only the CDR3 DNA is retained, 39 bases long and in frame from the first base. CDR1 and CDR2 (SGHRS, YFSETQ) derive from the germline V gene. Genomic DNA was extracted from sorted cells for sequencing of the TCRbeta CDR3 region. The immunoSEQ Assay was used to sequence the TCRbeta CDR3 regions. As stored in TCRdb, this immuneACCESS dataset retains in-frame rearrangements with V and J assigned. A fraction of the clones does not appear; measured against another copy, unresolved V genes explain less than half of the discrepancy, and the remainder lacks a known reason. The sample table contains about 94,000 clones; only one count was recorded for 94% of them. Around 0.18% of the sample is taken by the ten largest.

Overall study results and their limits: After ivuxolimab, CD8+ T cells had more expanded clones than CD4+ T cells on average. In partial responders in the 0.1-3.0 mg/kg groups, normalized peripheral clonal expansion was found to be among the lowest, especially among CD8+ T cells. The antigen specificity of the clonally expanded peripheral T cells was not determined. At doses of 0.1 to 3.0 mg/kg, clonal expansion of both CD4+ and CD8+ T cells in blood was seen between baseline and week 6. Low levels of normalized T-cell clonal expansion were also seen in some nonresponding patients.

This clone was seen once. Which antigen it targets is not known. No base qualities exist here, and no much larger clone lies one base off it. This material consisted of CD4+ or CD8+ T cells sorted from blood, taken in a trial of the OX40 agonist ivuxolimab. The origin of this receptor is an adult with an advanced solid tumor such as melanoma, head and neck, liver or kidney cancer. The sequence joins TRBV5-1 to TRBJ1-6; no confident D gene assignment can be made. The bases read TGCGCCAGCAGCTTGATGAATAATTCACCCCTCCACTTT. It translates as CASSLMNNSPLHF.